This T cell receptor (beta chain) was sequenced for a study of T cell responses to AZD1222 COVID-19 vaccine. Study outcomes and limitations: Donors skewed white British and female; clonal diversity was possibly underestimated. No repertoire was sampled before or during the peak T cell response, only after it. The study found Spike-specific TCR breadth and depth rose after two AZD1222 doses. Reportedly, nearly half of unique spike TCRs recognized epitopes outside B.1.351/B.1.1.7 mutations.

Clones were read by immunoSEQ multiplex PCR, and TCRdb kept only the in-frame ones, dropping some. The sample lists some 140,000 clones, 70% to 90% occurring once. Turning to this clone: Antigen specificity is unknown.

The specimen comprised peripheral blood, sampled on day 0 of AZD1222 vaccination. The clonotype originates from an adult in good health.

CDR3: CASSFLDYGYTF. CDR3 DNA sequence: TGTGCCAGCAGTTTCCTGGACTATGGCTACACCTTC. The chain carries TRBV12-3 or TRBV12-4 and TRBJ1-2; D remains ambiguous. V was shortened by 3 bases and J by 3 bases, with 5 bases between the two germline ends. CDR3 length: 12 amino acids.